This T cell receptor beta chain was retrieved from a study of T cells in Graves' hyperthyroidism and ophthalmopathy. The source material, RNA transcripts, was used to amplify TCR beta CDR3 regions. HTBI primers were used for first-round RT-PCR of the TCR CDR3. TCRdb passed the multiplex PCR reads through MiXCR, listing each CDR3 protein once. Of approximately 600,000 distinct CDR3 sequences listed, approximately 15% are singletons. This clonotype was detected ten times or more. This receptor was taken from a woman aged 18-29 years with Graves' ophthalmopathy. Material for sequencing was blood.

The CDR3 coding sequence is TGTGCCATCAGTTTCCGAGGACAGCCGTCCTACGAGCAGTACTTC. Amino acids: CAISFRGQPSYEQYF. V usage is TRBV10-3 and J usage is TRBJ2-7; TRBD1 is a possible D gene (6 bases). Per germline, CDR1 ENHRY and CDR2 SYGVKD. V lost 5 bases and J lost 1, with 15 bases in between. The CDR3 contains 15 residues.